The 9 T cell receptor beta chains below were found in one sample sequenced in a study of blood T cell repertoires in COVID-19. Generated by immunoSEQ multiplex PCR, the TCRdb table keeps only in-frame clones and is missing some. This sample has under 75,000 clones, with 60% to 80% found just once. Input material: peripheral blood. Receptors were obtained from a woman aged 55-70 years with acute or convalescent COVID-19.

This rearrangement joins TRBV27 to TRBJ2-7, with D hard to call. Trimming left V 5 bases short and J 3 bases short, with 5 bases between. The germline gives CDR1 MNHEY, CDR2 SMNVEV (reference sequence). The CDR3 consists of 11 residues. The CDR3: CASSRGYEQYF. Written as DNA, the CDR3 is TGTGCCAGCAGTCGAGGCTACGAGCAGTACTTC.

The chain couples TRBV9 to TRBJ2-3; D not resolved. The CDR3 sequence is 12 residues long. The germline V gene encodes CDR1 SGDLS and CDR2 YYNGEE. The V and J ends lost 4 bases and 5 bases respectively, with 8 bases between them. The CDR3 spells CASSPYVDTQYF. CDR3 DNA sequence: TGTGCCAGCAGCCCTTATGTAGATACGCAGTATTTT.

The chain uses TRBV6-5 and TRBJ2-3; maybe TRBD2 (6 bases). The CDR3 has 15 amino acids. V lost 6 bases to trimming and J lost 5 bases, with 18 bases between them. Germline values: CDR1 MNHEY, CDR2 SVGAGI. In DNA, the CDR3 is TGTGCCAGCAGGCAAGTGGCCGCCGGGAGAGATACGCAGTATTTT. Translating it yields CASRQVAAGRDTQYF.

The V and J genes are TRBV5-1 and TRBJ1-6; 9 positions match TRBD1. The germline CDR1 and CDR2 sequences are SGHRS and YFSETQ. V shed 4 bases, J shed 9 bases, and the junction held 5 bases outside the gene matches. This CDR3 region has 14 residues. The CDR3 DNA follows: TGCGCCAGCAGCCCGGACAGGGGTGGTTCACCCCTCCACTTT. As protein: CASSPDRGGSPLHF.

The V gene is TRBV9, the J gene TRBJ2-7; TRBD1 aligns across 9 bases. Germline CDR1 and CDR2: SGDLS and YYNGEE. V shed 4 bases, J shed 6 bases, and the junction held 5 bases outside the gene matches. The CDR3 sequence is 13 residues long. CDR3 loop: CASSQDRGREQYF. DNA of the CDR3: TGTGCCAGCAGCCAGGACAGGGGACGCGAGCAGTACTTC.

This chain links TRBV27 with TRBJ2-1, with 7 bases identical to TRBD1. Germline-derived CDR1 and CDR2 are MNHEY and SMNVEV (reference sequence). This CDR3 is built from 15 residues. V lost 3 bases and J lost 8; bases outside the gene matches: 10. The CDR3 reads CASSFLEGAWDEQFF. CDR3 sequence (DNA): TGTGCCAGCAGTTTTCTCGAGGGGGCCTGGGATGAGCAGTTCTTC.

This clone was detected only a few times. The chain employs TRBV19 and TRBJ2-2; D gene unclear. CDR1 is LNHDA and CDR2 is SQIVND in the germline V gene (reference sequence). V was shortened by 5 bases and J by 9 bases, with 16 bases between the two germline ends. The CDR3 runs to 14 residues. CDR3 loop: CASSGSVPVRELFF. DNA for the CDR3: TGTGCCAGTAGTGGCAGCGTACCCGTCCGGGAGCTGTTTTTT.

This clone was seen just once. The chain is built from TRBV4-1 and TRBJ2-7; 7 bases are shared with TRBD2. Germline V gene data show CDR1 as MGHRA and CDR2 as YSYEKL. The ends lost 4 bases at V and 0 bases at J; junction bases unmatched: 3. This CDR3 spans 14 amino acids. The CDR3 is CASSPRDYSYEQYF. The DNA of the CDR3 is TGCGCCAGCAGCCCCCGGGACTACTCCTACGAGCAGTACTTC.

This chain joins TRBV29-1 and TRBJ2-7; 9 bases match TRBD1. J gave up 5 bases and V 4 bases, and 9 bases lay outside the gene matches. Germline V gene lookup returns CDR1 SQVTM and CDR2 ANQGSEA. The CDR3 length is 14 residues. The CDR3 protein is CSVAVGTGFHEQYF. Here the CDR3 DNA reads TGCAGCGTTGCGGTTGGGACAGGGTTCCACGAGCAGTACTTC.